The clone carrying this T cell receptor (beta chain) was recorded at least ten times. The antigen remains undetermined. The CDR3 loop spans 13 amino acids. V was trimmed by 0 bases and J by 7 bases, leaving 10 bases between them. Per germline, CDR1 LGHNA and CDR2 YNFKEQ. These data originate in a study of spatial heterogeneity in lung cancer. Overall study: The study consistently detected more beta-chain than alpha-chain sequences. The study's findings and limits: Within tumors, counts of expanded alpha and beta TCRs tracked tumor mutation counts.

Time point denoted: sample taken at primary tumor resection. Some 72 TRACERx patients with early, untreated non-small cell lung cancer donated samples. Whole RNA obtained from tumor, nontumor lung or frozen PBMC underwent sequencing without sorting. TCRdb used MiXCR to reprocess the 5' RACE reads, holding one entry per CDR3 protein. This table has over 10,000 distinct CDR3 sequences, around 6.1% appearing once. J is TRBJ2-7 and V is TRBV4-2; maybe TRBD2 (5 bases). The receptor comes from a female donor with early-stage non-small cell lung cancer. The specimen was lung tumor tissue, collected at surgery. CDR3 region: CASSQDVRREQYF. In DNA form, the CDR3 reads TGTGCCAGCAGCCAAGATGTTCGGAGGGAGCAGTACTTC.